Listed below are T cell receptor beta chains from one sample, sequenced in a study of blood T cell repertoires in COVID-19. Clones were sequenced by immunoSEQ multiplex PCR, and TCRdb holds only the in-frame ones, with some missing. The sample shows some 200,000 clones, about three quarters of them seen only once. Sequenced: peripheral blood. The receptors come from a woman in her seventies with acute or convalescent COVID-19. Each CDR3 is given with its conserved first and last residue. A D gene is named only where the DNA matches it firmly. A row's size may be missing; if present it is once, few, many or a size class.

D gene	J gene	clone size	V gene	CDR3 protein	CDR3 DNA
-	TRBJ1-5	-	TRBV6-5	CASMMAGAMQPQHF	TGTGCCAGCATGATGGCGGGGGCAATGCAGCCCCAGCATTTT
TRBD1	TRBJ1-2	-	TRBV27	CASSLRQGGLYGYTF	TGTGCCAGCAGTTTACGGCAGGGGGGTTTATATGGCTACACCTTC
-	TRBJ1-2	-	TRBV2	CASSYYGYTF	TGTGCCAGCAGCTACTATGGCTACACCTTC
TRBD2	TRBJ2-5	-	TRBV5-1	CASSSKSGGLQETQYF	TGCGCCAGCAGCTCCAAGAGCGGGGGGTTACAAGAGACCCAGTACTTC
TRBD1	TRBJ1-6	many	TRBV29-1	CSAGQEINSPLHF	TGCAGCGCGGGACAGGAGATTAATTCACCCCTCCACTTT
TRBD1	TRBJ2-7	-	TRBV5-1	CASSLVGDSYEQYF	TGCGCCAGCAGCTTGGTAGGGGACAGCTACGAGCAGTACTTC
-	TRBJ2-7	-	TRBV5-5	CASSLKDSFSSSSYEQYF	TGTGCCAGCAGCTTGAAGGACAGTTTCTCATCCAGCTCCTACGAGCAGTACTTC
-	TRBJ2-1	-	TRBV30	CAWSTSYEQFF	TGTGCCTGGTCGACTAGTTATGAGCAGTTCTTC
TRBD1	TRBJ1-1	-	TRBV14	CASSQWTGGGNTEAFF	TGTGCCAGCAGCCAGTGGACAGGGGGCGGTAACACTGAAGCTTTCTTT
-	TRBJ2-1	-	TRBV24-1	CATSDPGLGGNEQFF	TGTGCCACCAGTGATCCGGGACTGGGGGGAAATGAGCAGTTCTTC
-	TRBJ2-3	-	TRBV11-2	CATEFADTQYF	TGTGCCACCGAGTTTGCAGATACGCAGTATTTT
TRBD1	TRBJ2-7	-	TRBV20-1	CSASRRQGSSYEQYF	TGCAGTGCTAGTCGGCGACAGGGGAGTTCCTACGAGCAGTACTTC
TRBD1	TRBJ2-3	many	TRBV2	CASSGQGRTDTQYF	TGTGCCAGCAGCGGACAGGGGCGCACAGATACGCAGTATTTT
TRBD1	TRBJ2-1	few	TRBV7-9	CASSLGQGVYNEQFF	TGTGCCAGCAGCCTTGGACAGGGGGTCTACAATGAGCAGTTCTTC
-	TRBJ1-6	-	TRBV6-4	CASRPDGGVNSPLHF	TGTGCCAGCAGGCCCGACGGCGGGGTCAATTCACCCCTCCACTTT
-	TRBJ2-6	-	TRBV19	CATMGLSTGANVLTF	TGTGCCACCATGGGCCTCAGCACCGGGGCCAACGTCCTGACTTTC
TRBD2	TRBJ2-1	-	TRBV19	CASTLAGSSSYNEQFF	TGTGCCAGTACCTTAGCGGGTTCGAGCTCCTACAATGAGCAGTTCTTC
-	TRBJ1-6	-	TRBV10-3	CAISGGSGGSSYNSPLHF	TGTGCCATCAGTGGAGGGTCTGGGGGGAGCTCCTATAATTCACCCCTCCACTTT
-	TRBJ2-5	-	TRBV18	CASSPPGAVETQYF	TGTGCCAGCTCACCGCCGGGAGCTGTAGAGACCCAGTACTTC
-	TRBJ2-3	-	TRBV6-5	CASSYAGPSYTQYF	TGTGCCAGCAGTTACGCGGGGCCAAGCTATACGCAGTATTTT
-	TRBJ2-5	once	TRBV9	CASSVQTGTRETQYF	TGTGCCAGCAGCGTACAAACAGGGACCCGAGAGACCCAGTACTTC
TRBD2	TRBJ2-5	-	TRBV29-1	CSVKLAGGSKETQYF	TGCAGCGTCAAACTAGCGGGGGGTTCAAAAGAGACCCAGTACTTC
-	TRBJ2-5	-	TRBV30	CAWSVHGVETQYF	TGTGCCTGGAGTGTACATGGTGTAGAGACCCAGTACTTC
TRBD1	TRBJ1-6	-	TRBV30	CAWSLTGNNSPLHF	TGTGCCTGGAGTCTGACAGGGAATAATTCACCCCTCCACTTT
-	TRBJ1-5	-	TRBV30	CAWENQGNQPQHF	TGTGCCTGGGAGAATCAGGGGAATCAGCCCCAGCATTTT
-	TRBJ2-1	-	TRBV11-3	CASSLARGANEQFF	TGTGCCAGCAGCTTAGCACGGGGGGCGAATGAGCAGTTCTTC
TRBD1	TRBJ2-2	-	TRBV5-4	CASSGGAGGSVTGELFF	TGTGCCAGCAGTGGGGGTGCAGGGGGCAGCGTAACCGGGGAGCTGTTTTTT
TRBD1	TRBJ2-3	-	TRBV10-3	CATLRDRGPTDTQYF	TGTGCCACCCTCCGGGACAGGGGCCCCACAGATACGCAGTATTTT
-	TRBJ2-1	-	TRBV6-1	CASSEGGRPYLFF	TGTGCCAGCAGTGAAGGGGGGCGGCCCTATTTATTCTTC
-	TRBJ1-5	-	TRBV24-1	CATSDASLGERGQPQHF	TGTGCCACCAGTGATGCCTCCCTGGGGGAGCGGGGTCAGCCCCAGCATTTT
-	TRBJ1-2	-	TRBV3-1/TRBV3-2	CASSQGGGPYGYTF	TGTGCCAGCAGCCAAGGGGGAGGTCCTTATGGCTACACCTTC
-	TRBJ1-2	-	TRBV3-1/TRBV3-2	CASSQNRGNGYTF	TGTGCCAGCAGCCAAAATAGAGGGAATGGCTACACCTTC
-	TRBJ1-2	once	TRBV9	CASSAPPSRLYGYTF	TGTGCCAGCAGCGCCCCACCCTCACGACTATATGGCTACACCTTC
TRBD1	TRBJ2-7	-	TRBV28	CASSFPGQGVVEYF	TGTGCCAGCAGTTTCCCGGGACAGGGCGTGGTCGAATACTTC
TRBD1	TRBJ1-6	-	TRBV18	CASSPGTGDSPLHF	TGTGCCAGCTCACCGGGCACAGGGGATTCACCCCTCCACTTT